These T cell receptor beta chains were read from a single sample in a study of beta chain features in type 1 diabetes. The assay was immunoSEQ multiplex PCR, and TCRdb's table has in-frame clones only and misses some. This table holds around 250,000 clones, about 14% found once. Material for sequencing was naive CD4+ T cells from blood. Every receptor here comes from a man aged 25 to 40 with type 1 diabetes. Each CDR3 is given with its conserved first and last residue. Each record gives: J gene, clone size, D gene, V gene, CDR3 DNA, CDR3 protein. The D gene is left open where the match is weak. The size entry is marked missing in some rows and otherwise reads once, few, many or a size class.

j_call: TRBJ2-3; clone_size: few; d_call: TRBD2; v_call: TRBV11-2; cdr3_nt: TGTGCCAGCAGTCTAGCGGCGGGAGGCACAGATACGCAGTATTTT; cdr3_aa: CASSLAAGGTDTQYF
j_call: TRBJ1-1; clone_size: few; d_call: .; v_call: TRBV6-6; cdr3_nt: TGTGCCAGCATAGAACGGGAGGGGGGCACTGAAGCTTTCTTT; cdr3_aa: CASIEREGGTEAFF
j_call: TRBJ2-6; clone_size: .; d_call: .; v_call: TRBV5-1; cdr3_nt: TGCGCCAGCAGCCGGCAGGAAGCTGGGGCCAACGTCCTGACTTTC; cdr3_aa: CASSRQEAGANVLTF
j_call: TRBJ2-7; clone_size: few; d_call: .; v_call: TRBV4-1; cdr3_nt: TGCGCCAGCAGCCGCCCCGGCTCCTACGAGCAGTACTTC; cdr3_aa: CASSRPGSYEQYF
j_call: TRBJ2-3; clone_size: few; d_call: TRBD2; v_call: TRBV7-9; cdr3_nt: TGTGCCAGCAGCAGGACTAGCGGGACTAGCACAGATACGCAGTATTTT; cdr3_aa: CASSRTSGTSTDTQYF
j_call: TRBJ2-7; clone_size: few; d_call: .; v_call: TRBV7-9; cdr3_nt: TGTGCCAGCAGCTTAGCGTTAGCGAACTACGAGCAGTACTTC; cdr3_aa: CASSLALANYEQYF
j_call: TRBJ1-5; clone_size: few; d_call: TRBD1; v_call: TRBV18; cdr3_nt: TGTGCCAGCTCACCACCCTCGGGGACAGGGAATCAGCCCCAGCATTTT; cdr3_aa: CASSPPSGTGNQPQHF
j_call: TRBJ2-7; clone_size: .; d_call: TRBD1; v_call: TRBV6-5; cdr3_nt: TGTGCCAGCAGTTACGCCGGGACAGGGGTCTACGAGCAGTACTTC; cdr3_aa: CASSYAGTGVYEQYF
j_call: TRBJ2-3; clone_size: few; d_call: TRBD2; v_call: TRBV7-2; cdr3_nt: TGTGCCAGCAGCCCTCGACTAGCATTGGGTATAGATACGCAGTATTTT; cdr3_aa: CASSPRLALGIDTQYF
j_call: TRBJ2-1; clone_size: few; d_call: .; v_call: TRBV6-5; cdr3_nt: TGTGCCAGCCGCCGGGCCTACAATGAGCAGTTCTTC; cdr3_aa: CASRRAYNEQFF
j_call: TRBJ1-1; clone_size: few; d_call: .; v_call: TRBV2; cdr3_nt: TGTGCCAGCACCTTAGCGGGGGGCGTGGACACTGAAGCTTTCTTT; cdr3_aa: CASTLAGGVDTEAFF
j_call: TRBJ1-2; clone_size: .; d_call: .; v_call: TRBV5-4; cdr3_nt: TGTGCCAGCAGCATGGGACACGACTATGGCTACACCTTC; cdr3_aa: CASSMGHDYGYTF
j_call: TRBJ2-5; clone_size: few; d_call: .; v_call: TRBV28; cdr3_nt: TGTGCCAGCAATCTCCCCCCAGAGACCCAGTACTTC; cdr3_aa: CASNLPPETQYF
j_call: TRBJ2-7; clone_size: .; d_call: TRBD1; v_call: TRBV15; cdr3_nt: TGTGCCACCAGCAGAACCGGGACAGGGGGCGAATTCCAGTACTTC; cdr3_aa: CATSRTGTGGEFQYF
j_call: TRBJ2-2; clone_size: .; d_call: TRBD2; v_call: TRBV2; cdr3_nt: TGTGCCAGCAGGGGCGGGACTAGCGGGAGTTCGGGCACCGGGGAGCTGTTTTTT; cdr3_aa: CASRGGTSGSSGTGELFF
j_call: TRBJ2-1; clone_size: .; d_call: TRBD2; v_call: TRBV7-9; cdr3_nt: TGTGCCAGCAGCTTAACCGGGACTAGCGGGAGGTACTCCTACAATGAGCAGTTCTTC; cdr3_aa: CASSLTGTSGRYSYNEQFF
j_call: TRBJ1-2; clone_size: few; d_call: .; v_call: TRBV7-9; cdr3_nt: TGTGCCAGCAGCTTGGAGTATGGCTACACCTTC; cdr3_aa: CASSLEYGYTF
j_call: TRBJ2-1; clone_size: few; d_call: .; v_call: TRBV5-1; cdr3_nt: TGCGCCAGCAGCATCAGGGAGGGGGGTGAGCAGTTCTTC; cdr3_aa: CASSIREGGEQFF
j_call: TRBJ2-3; clone_size: .; d_call: .; v_call: TRBV30; cdr3_nt: TGTGCCTGGTCCACTCGGAGCACAGATACGCAGTATTTT; cdr3_aa: CAWSTRSTDTQYF
j_call: TRBJ2-1; clone_size: .; d_call: .; v_call: TRBV19; cdr3_nt: TGTGCCAGTAGTACCCGTCCGGGACTCCATGGAGATGAGCAGTTCTTC; cdr3_aa: CASSTRPGLHGDEQFF
j_call: TRBJ1-2; clone_size: few; d_call: TRBD1; v_call: TRBV18; cdr3_nt: TGTGCCAGCTCACCGGGGGACAGCGCTGACTATGGCTACACCTTC; cdr3_aa: CASSPGDSADYGYTF
j_call: TRBJ1-5; clone_size: .; d_call: TRBD1; v_call: TRBV19; cdr3_nt: TGTGCCAGTAGTGAGAGGGGGCGTAGCAATCAGCCCCAGCATTTT; cdr3_aa: CASSERGRSNQPQHF
j_call: TRBJ2-1; clone_size: .; d_call: TRBD2; v_call: TRBV2; cdr3_nt: TGTGCCAGCAGTTCCAGCGGGAGGGCCGGTGAGCAGTTCTTC; cdr3_aa: CASSSSGRAGEQFF
j_call: TRBJ1-5; clone_size: .; d_call: .; v_call: TRBV6-1; cdr3_nt: TGTGCCAGCAGGACCGGGACAAGAAGCAATCAGCCCCAGCATTTT; cdr3_aa: CASRTGTRSNQPQHF
j_call: TRBJ2-3; clone_size: .; d_call: .; v_call: TRBV11-3; cdr3_nt: TGTGCCAGCAGCTTACTGTTAACAGATACGCAGTATTTT; cdr3_aa: CASSLLLTDTQYF
j_call: TRBJ1-1; clone_size: few; d_call: .; v_call: TRBV7-6; cdr3_nt: TGTGCCAGCAGCCCCAGTAAGAACACTGAAGCTTTCTTT; cdr3_aa: CASSPSKNTEAFF
j_call: TRBJ2-1; clone_size: .; d_call: TRBD2; v_call: TRBV7-2; cdr3_nt: TGTGCCAGCAGCTTACTACTAGCGGAACCCTACAATGAGCAGTTCTTC; cdr3_aa: CASSLLLAEPYNEQFF
j_call: TRBJ2-6; clone_size: .; d_call: TRBD1; v_call: TRBV19; cdr3_nt: TGTGCCAGTAGTATCCTAGGGGGCTCCGACTCTGGGGCCAACGTCCTGACTTTC; cdr3_aa: CASSILGGSDSGANVLTF
j_call: TRBJ1-2; clone_size: few; d_call: .; v_call: TRBV27; cdr3_nt: TGTGCCAGCAGTGAGAGGACACTTGCCTTTAACTATGGCTACACCTTC; cdr3_aa: CASSERTLAFNYGYTF
j_call: TRBJ1-1; clone_size: .; d_call: .; v_call: TRBV7-9; cdr3_nt: TGTGCCAGCAGCTTAGAGACACCTGAAGCTTTCTTT; cdr3_aa: CASSLETPEAFF
j_call: TRBJ1-4; clone_size: few; d_call: TRBD1; v_call: TRBV29-1; cdr3_nt: TGCAGCGGCGGACAGGGGCGGGATGAAAAACTGTTTTTT; cdr3_aa: CSGGQGRDEKLFF
j_call: TRBJ1-5; clone_size: few; d_call: .; v_call: TRBV5-4; cdr3_nt: TGTGCCAGCAGCTTAGGGGCGAATCAGCCCCAGCATTTT; cdr3_aa: CASSLGANQPQHF
j_call: TRBJ2-2; clone_size: few; d_call: .; v_call: TRBV6-1; cdr3_nt: TGTGCCAGCAGTGAAAGACGGGGGAGCACCGGGGAGCTGTTTTTT; cdr3_aa: CASSERRGSTGELFF
j_call: TRBJ1-1; clone_size: few; d_call: TRBD1; v_call: TRBV9; cdr3_nt: TGTGCCAGCAGCGTAGTTGGGGCAGGGGGCGAAGCTTTCTTT; cdr3_aa: CASSVVGAGGEAFF
j_call: TRBJ2-5; clone_size: few; d_call: .; v_call: TRBV28; cdr3_nt: TGTGCCAGCAGTTCCCCCGGGACAAAACAAGAGACCCAGTACTTC; cdr3_aa: CASSSPGTKQETQYF
j_call: TRBJ2-7; clone_size: .; d_call: .; v_call: TRBV5-1; cdr3_nt: TGCGCCAGCAGCTTGGAGGCGGAAATATACGAGCAGTACTTC; cdr3_aa: CASSLEAEIYEQYF
j_call: TRBJ1-5; clone_size: .; d_call: TRBD1; v_call: TRBV7-8; cdr3_nt: TGTGCCAGCAGCTCGTCCTCCGGGACAGGCTCACAGCCCCAGCATTTT; cdr3_aa: CASSSSSGTGSQPQHF
j_call: TRBJ2-2; clone_size: few; d_call: TRBD2; v_call: TRBV29-1; cdr3_nt: TGCAGCGTCTGGACTAGCGGGATAGGCACCGGGGAGCTGTTTTTT; cdr3_aa: CSVWTSGIGTGELFF
j_call: TRBJ2-7; clone_size: .; d_call: .; v_call: TRBV5-4; cdr3_nt: TGTGCCAGCAGCCGGGGATTCTCCTACGAGCAGTACTTC; cdr3_aa: CASSRGFSYEQYF
j_call: TRBJ1-1; clone_size: .; d_call: TRBD1; v_call: TRBV6-5; cdr3_nt: TGTGCCAGCATTAAACAGGGGAGGAGCACTGAAGCTTTCTTT; cdr3_aa: CASIKQGRSTEAFF
j_call: TRBJ1-2; clone_size: .; d_call: TRBD1; v_call: TRBV19; cdr3_nt: TGTGCCAGTACCCCTCAAGGGGGACAGAAGGTCGGCTACACCTTC; cdr3_aa: CASTPQGGQKVGYTF
j_call: TRBJ2-5; clone_size: .; d_call: .; v_call: TRBV7-9; cdr3_nt: TGTGCCAGCAGCACCCAGACAGCCATGGGGGAGACCCAGTACTTC; cdr3_aa: CASSTQTAMGETQYF
j_call: TRBJ2-5; clone_size: few; d_call: .; v_call: TRBV6-5; cdr3_nt: TGTGCCAGCACCTGGAGGGGACCACAGAAAGAGACCCAGTACTTC; cdr3_aa: CASTWRGPQKETQYF
j_call: TRBJ2-7; clone_size: .; d_call: TRBD2; v_call: TRBV18; cdr3_nt: TGTGCCAGCTCACCACCGGCCCTAGCGGGGGGGCACGAGCAGTACTTC; cdr3_aa: CASSPPALAGGHEQYF
j_call: TRBJ2-7; clone_size: few; d_call: TRBD1; v_call: TRBV30; cdr3_nt: TGTGCCTGGATGCAGGGGGCATCCTACGAGCAGTACTTC; cdr3_aa: CAWMQGASYEQYF
j_call: TRBJ2-3; clone_size: .; d_call: TRBD2; v_call: TRBV6-5; cdr3_nt: TGTGCCAGCAATCTAGCGGGCACAGATACGCAGTATTTT; cdr3_aa: CASNLAGTDTQYF
j_call: TRBJ2-3; clone_size: few; d_call: .; v_call: TRBV30; cdr3_nt: TGTGCCTGGTGCCGACAGGGCACAGATACGCAGTATTTT; cdr3_aa: CAWCRQGTDTQYF
j_call: TRBJ1-3; clone_size: few; d_call: .; v_call: TRBV5-4; cdr3_nt: TGTGCCAGCAGCTCGTCGGGGACTGGAAACACCATATATTTT; cdr3_aa: CASSSSGTGNTIYF